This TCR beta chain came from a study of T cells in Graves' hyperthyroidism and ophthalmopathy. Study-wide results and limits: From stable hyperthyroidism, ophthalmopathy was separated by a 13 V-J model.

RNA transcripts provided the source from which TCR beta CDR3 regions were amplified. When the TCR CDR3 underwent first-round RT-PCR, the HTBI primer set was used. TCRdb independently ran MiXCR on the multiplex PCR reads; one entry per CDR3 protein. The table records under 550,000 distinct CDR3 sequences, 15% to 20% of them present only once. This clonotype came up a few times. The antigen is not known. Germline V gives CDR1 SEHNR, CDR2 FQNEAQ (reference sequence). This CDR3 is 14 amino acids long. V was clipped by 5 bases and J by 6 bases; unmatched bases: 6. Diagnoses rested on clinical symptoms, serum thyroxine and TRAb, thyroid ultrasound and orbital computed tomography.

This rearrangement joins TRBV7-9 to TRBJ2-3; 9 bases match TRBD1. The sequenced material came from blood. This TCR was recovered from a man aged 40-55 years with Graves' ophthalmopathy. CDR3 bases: TGTGCCAGCAGCCTCCAGACAGGGGGGGATACGCAGTATTTT. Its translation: CASSLQTGGDTQYF.